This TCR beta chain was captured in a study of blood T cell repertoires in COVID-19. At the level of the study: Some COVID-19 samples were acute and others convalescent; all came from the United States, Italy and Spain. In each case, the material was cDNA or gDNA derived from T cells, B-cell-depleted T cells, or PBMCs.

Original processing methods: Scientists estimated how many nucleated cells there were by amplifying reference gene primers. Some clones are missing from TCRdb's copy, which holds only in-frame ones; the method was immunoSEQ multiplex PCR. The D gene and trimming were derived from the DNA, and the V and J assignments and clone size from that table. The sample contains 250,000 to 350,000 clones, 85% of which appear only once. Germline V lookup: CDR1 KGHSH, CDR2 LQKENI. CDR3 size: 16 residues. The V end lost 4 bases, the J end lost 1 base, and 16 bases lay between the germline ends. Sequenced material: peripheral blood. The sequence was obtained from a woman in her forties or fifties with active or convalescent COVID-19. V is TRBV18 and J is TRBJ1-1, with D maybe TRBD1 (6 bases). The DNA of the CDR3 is TGTGCCAGCTCACTCACCGCGGCACAGGGGAACACTGAAGCTTTCTTT. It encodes CASSLTAAQGNTEAFF.